This entry lists 15 T cell receptor beta chains sequenced from one sample in a study of spatial heterogeneity in lung cancer. The time point was: sample taken at primary tumor resection. The input material, whole RNA from tumor, nontumor lung or frozen PBMC, was sequenced unsorted. TCRdb ran MiXCR on the 5' RACE reads and lists one entry per CDR3 protein. The table shows approximately 7,000 distinct CDR3 sequences, with 5% to 6% occurring only once. The source was normal lung tissue next to the tumor, collected at surgery. These receptors were obtained from a female donor with early-stage non-small cell lung cancer.

Sample share makes this clonotype medium-sized (0.01 to 0.1%). This beta chain is an off-target read within a library intended for alpha chains, so its frequency means little. The chain employs TRBV7-9 and TRBJ2-5; 7 bases fit TRBD1. J lost 2 bases, V lost 2 bases, and 5 bases had no gene match. From germline, CDR1 is SEHNR and CDR2 FQNEAQ (reference sequence). The CDR3 length is 15 residues. As DNA, the CDR3 is TGTGCCAGCAGCTTAACCTACAGGGGACAAGAGACCCAGTACTTC. Translated: CASSLTYRGQETQYF.

The sample holds many counts of this clonotype. A library made for alpha chains picked up this beta chain off target, so its size means little. This chain links TRBV19 with TRBJ2-2, with 8 bases lining up with TRBD2. The germline V gene encodes CDR1 LNHDA and CDR2 SQIVND (reference sequence). The CDR3 loop spans 15 amino acids. The V and J ends lost 8 bases and 3 bases, in that order; junction bases with no gene match: 8. Here the CDR3 DNA reads TGTGCCAGTTATGGGAGGCGGGAGGACACCGGGGAGCTGTTTTTT. Its protein is CASYGRREDTGELFF.

This clonotype was found many times. With the library built for alpha chains, this beta chain is off target and its frequency is not meaningful. The genes are TRBV5-1 and TRBJ2-3; D is perhaps TRBD1 or TRBD2 (6 bases each). V dropped 0 bases and J dropped 5 bases, with 10 bases sitting between them. Per the germline V gene, CDR1 is SGHRS and CDR2 is YFSETQ. The length of the CDR3 is 14 residues. The CDR3: CASSLDGGGDTQYF. CDR3 coding DNA: TGCGCCAGCAGCTTGGACGGAGGGGGAGATACGCAGTATTTT.

With respect to this clonotype: Possible read error: a much larger clone is one base away. This beta chain is a stray read from a library made for alpha chains; its abundance is not meaningful. The J gene is TRBJ1-2, the V gene TRBV12-3 or TRBV12-4; D not certain. The V gene lost 1 base and the J gene lost 8 bases, with 5 bases spanning the gap. This CDR3 spans 11 amino acids. CDR3 coding DNA: TGTGCCAGCAGTTTAGTGTCAGGCTACACCTTC. It encodes CASSLVSGYTF.

This clonotype was observed many times. Because the library targeted alpha chains, this beta chain is an off-target read whose size means little. V usage is TRBV5-8 and J usage is TRBJ1-1; D unclear. Germline V gives CDR1 SGHTS, CDR2 YDEGEE. The CDR3 contains 12 residues. The V and J ends lost 1 base and 3 bases respectively, with 4 bases between them. CDR3 DNA: TGTGCCAGCAGCTTGAGGTACACTGAAGCTTTCTTT. It specifies CASSLRYTEAFF. Based on the CDR3 plus reference TRBV5-8 and TRBJ1-1, the full variable domain is EAGVTQSPTHLIKTRGQQATLRCSPISGHTSVYWYQQALGLGLQFLLWYDEGEERNRGNFPPRFSGRQFPNYSSELNVNALELEDSALYLCASSLRYTEAFFGQGTRLTVV.

Many counts were recorded for this clonotype. The library was built for alpha chains, so this beta chain is an off-target read and its size means little. J is TRBJ2-1 and V is TRBV20-1, with 9 bases lining up with TRBD2. The CDR3 length is 15 residues. Germline V gives CDR1 DFQATT, CDR2 SNEGSKA (reference sequence). Germline trimming cut 1 base from V and 7 bases from J; bases unmatched to any gene: 8. CDR3 in DNA: TGCAGTGCTAGAGTGGGGAGCGGGAGGTTTAATGAGCAGTTCTTC. This encodes CSARVGSGRFNEQFF.

The table lists this clonotype with many counts. Within a library made for alpha chains, this beta chain is off target, and its count is uninformative. This sequence joins TRBV7-2 and TRBJ2-1; D not resolved. This CDR3 is built from 15 residues. Germline assignment: CDR1 SGHTA and CDR2 FQGNSA. Between the trimmed V and J ends, which lost 5 bases and 0 bases, there was a span of 11 bases. For the CDR3, the DNA is TGTGCCAGCAGCCGAAAGGTTTTCTCCTACAATGAGCAGTTCTTC. Its protein is CASSRKVFSYNEQFF.

This clonotype was seen many times. Found in a library prepared for alpha chains, this beta chain is an off-target read, and its abundance has little meaning. As DNA, the CDR3 is TGTGCCAGCAGTTTATCGAACACCGGGGAGCTGTTTTTT. Amino acids: CASSLSNTGELFF. The rearrangement joins TRBV27 to TRBJ2-2; no clear D gene. CDR1 and CDR2 from the germline V gene are MNHEY and SMNVEV (reference sequence). This CDR3 comprises 13 residues. V lost 0 bases and J lost 1, with 0 bases in between.

As to this clonotype: Little can be read into the size of this beta chain, an off-target read in a library designed for alpha chains. This chain joins TRBV5-1 and TRBJ1-1; D gene unclear. Germline V gene data show CDR1 as SGHRS and CDR2 as YFSETQ. CDR3 size: 11 residues. V dropped 3 bases and J dropped 7 bases, with 7 bases sitting between them. The CDR3 nucleotides are TGCGCCAGCAGCTACGGCCTTGAAGCTTTCTTT. The encoded protein is CASSYGLEAFF.

By share, this clonotype ranks as medium-sized. This beta chain lies outside the target of a library built for alpha chains; its clone size means little. The V gene is TRBV5-1, the J gene TRBJ2-3; 7 bases line up with TRBD2. CDR3 size: 17 residues. V lost 4 bases to trimming and J lost 1 base; unmatched junction nucleotides: 12. Germline V lookup: CDR1 SGHRS, CDR2 YFSETQ. This CDR3 is CASSAYSSGAGTDTQYF. CDR3 coding DNA: TGCGCCAGCAGCGCATACTCTAGCGGAGCTGGCACAGATACGCAGTATTTT.

This clonotype was observed at least ten times. This beta chain is an off-target read within a library intended for alpha chains, so its frequency means little. The CDR3 DNA follows: TGCGCCAGCAGTATGGGGAATCAAGAGACCCAGTACTTC. This codes for CASSMGNQETQYF. The chain links TRBV5-1 to TRBJ2-5; D is undetermined. From germline, CDR1 is SGHRS and CDR2 YFSETQ. The CDR3 is 13 amino acids. V lost 5 bases and J lost 2, with 10 bases in between.

By share of the sample, this clonotype is medium-sized (0.01 to 0.1%). This beta chain came through as a stray read in a library set up for alpha chains, and its size says little. V and J are TRBV10-2 and TRBJ2-7; maybe TRBD2 (6 bases). The V end lost 6 bases, the J end lost 7 bases, and 19 bases lay between the germline ends. The CDR3 runs 14 residues. The germline CDR1 and CDR2 sequences are WSHSY and SAAADI. DNA of the CDR3: TGCGCCAGCAGGGAGGGGACTTCATCGGGGGAGCAGTACTTC. This sequence encodes CASREGTSSGEQYF.

By share, this clonotype ranks as medium-sized (0.01 to 0.1%). The library was built for alpha chains, so this beta chain is an off-target read and its size means little. The chain recombines TRBV29-1 with TRBJ2-5, with D possibly TRBD1 on 6 matching bases. This CDR3 region has 13 residues. Germline assignment: CDR1 SQVTM and CDR2 ANQGSEA. The V and J ends lost 5 bases and 2 bases respectively, with 12 bases between them. CDR3 nucleotides: TGCAGCGTTTTTCGACAGGAGCAAGAGACCCAGTACTTC. Protein: CSVFRQEQETQYF.

This clonotype was counted many times. The size of this beta chain means little, since it is a stray read in a library made for alpha chains. The DNA of the CDR3 is TGCAGCGTTGATGTCGGGGGGGGAAACTACGAGCAGTACTTC. It translates to CSVDVGGGNYEQYF. The chain uses TRBV29-1 and TRBJ2-7, with 8 bases aligning to TRBD2. Germline CDR1 is SQVTM and CDR2 is ANQGSEA. J lost 3 bases, V lost 3 bases, and 7 bases had no gene match. CDR3 length: 14 amino acids.

In this sample, this clonotype turned up many times. Little can be read into the size of this beta chain, an off-target read in a library designed for alpha chains. The chain combines TRBV20-1 with TRBJ2-3; TRBD2 agrees at 11 bases. The CDR3 has 18 residues. Germline V gene data show CDR1 as DFQATT and CDR2 as SNEGSKA (reference sequence). V trimming: 6 bases; J trimming: 0 bases; junction bases outside the gene matches: 14. The CDR3, as DNA: TGCAGTGCCGGTCCGGGACTAGCGGAGGTCACTAGCACAGATACGCAGTATTTT. Its translation: CSAGPGLAEVTSTDTQYF.